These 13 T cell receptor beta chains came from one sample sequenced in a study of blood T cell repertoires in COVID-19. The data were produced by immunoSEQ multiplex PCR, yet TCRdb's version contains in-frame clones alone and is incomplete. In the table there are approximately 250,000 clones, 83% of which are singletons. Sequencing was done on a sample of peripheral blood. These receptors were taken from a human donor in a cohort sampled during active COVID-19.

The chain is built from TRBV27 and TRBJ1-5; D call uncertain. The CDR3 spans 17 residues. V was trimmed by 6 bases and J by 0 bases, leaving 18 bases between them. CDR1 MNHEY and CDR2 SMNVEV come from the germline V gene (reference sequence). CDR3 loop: CASSPSSGFYSNQPQHF. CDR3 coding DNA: TGTGCCAGCAGCCCTTCCTCGGGGTTTTATAGCAATCAGCCCCAGCATTTT.

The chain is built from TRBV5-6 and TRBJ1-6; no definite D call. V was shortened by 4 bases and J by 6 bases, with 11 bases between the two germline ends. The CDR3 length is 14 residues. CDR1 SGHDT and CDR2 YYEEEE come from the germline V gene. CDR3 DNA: TGTGCCAGCAGCCAGAGGGCCCTTAATTCACCCCTCCACTTT. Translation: CASSQRALNSPLHF.

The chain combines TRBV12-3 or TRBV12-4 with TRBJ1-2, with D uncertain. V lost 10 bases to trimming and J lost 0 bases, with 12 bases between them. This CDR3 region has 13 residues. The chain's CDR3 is CATQFSANYGYTF. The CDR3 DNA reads TGTGCCACCCAATTCTCGGCTAACTATGGCTACACCTTC.

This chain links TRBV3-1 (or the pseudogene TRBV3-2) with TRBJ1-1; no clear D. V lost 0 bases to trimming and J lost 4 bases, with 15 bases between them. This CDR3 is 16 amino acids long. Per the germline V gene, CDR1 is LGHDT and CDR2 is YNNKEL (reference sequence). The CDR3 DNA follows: TGTGCCAGCAGCCAAGATGGTGGAGCGCGGCCCACTGAAGCTTTCTTT. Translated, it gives CASSQDGGARPTEAFF.

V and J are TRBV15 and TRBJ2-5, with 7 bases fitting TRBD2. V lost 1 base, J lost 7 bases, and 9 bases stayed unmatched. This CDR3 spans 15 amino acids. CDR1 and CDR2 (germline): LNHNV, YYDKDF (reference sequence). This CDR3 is CATSRVATGEGTQYF. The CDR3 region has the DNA TGTGCCACCAGCAGAGTGGCGACGGGGGAGGGGACCCAGTACTTC.

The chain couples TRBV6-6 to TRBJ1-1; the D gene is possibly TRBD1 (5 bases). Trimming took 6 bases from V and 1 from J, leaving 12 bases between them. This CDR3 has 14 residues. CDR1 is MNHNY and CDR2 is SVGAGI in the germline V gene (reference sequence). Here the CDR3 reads CASRQVEANTEAFF. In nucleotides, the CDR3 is TGTGCCAGCAGACAGGTTGAAGCGAACACTGAAGCTTTCTTT.

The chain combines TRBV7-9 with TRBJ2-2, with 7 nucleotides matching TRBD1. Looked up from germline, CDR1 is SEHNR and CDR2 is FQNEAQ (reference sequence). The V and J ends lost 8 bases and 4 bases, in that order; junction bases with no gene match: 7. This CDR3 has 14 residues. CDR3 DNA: TGTGCCAGCGGTCTAACAGGGGTCACCGGGGAGCTGTTTTTT. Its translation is CASGLTGVTGELFF.

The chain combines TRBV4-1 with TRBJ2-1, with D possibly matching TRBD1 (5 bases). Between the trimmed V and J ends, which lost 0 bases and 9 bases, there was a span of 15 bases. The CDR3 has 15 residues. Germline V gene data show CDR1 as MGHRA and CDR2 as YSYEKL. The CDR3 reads CASSQEVIRGSEQFF. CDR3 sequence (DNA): TGCGCCAGCAGCCAAGAAGTCATTAGGGGTAGTGAGCAGTTCTTC.

CDR3: CASSNRVYQPQHF. In DNA, the CDR3 is TGTGCCAGCAGTAACAGGGTATATCAGCCCCAGCATTTT. This chain uses TRBV6-5 with TRBJ1-5; D possibly corresponds to TRBD1 (6 bases). The CDR3 covers 13 residues. Germline V gene sequence: CDR1 MNHEY, CDR2 SVGAGI. The V and J ends lost 5 bases and 5 bases respectively, with 10 bases between them.

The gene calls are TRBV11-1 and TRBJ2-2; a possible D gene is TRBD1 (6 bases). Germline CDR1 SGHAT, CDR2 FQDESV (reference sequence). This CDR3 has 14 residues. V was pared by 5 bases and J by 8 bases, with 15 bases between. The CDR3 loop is CASSPITGIGELFF. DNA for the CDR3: TGTGCCAGCAGCCCAATAACAGGGATTGGGGAGCTGTTTTTT.

CDR3 DNA sequence: TGTGCCAGCAGCTTGAGACAGGGGGCGGATTCACCCCTCCACTTT. This codes for CASSLRQGADSPLHF. This sequence joins TRBV11-2 and TRBJ1-6, with 10 nucleotides matching TRBD1. The CDR3 is made up of 15 amino acids. The germline V gene has CDR1 SGHAT and CDR2 FQNNGV. V lost 3 bases and J lost 8; bases outside the gene matches: 4.

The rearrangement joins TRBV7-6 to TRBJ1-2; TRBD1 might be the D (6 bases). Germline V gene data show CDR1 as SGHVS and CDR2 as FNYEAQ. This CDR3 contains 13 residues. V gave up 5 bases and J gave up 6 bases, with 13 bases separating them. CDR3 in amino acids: CASSQHGTNGYTF. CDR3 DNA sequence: TGTGCCAGCAGCCAACACGGGACAAATGGCTACACCTTC.

The CDR3 DNA is TGTGCCAGCAGACTCGGCAATCAGCCCCAGCATTTT. It encodes CASRLGNQPQHF. The gene calls are TRBV6-6 and TRBJ1-5; D ambiguous. The CDR3 is 12 residues long. Trimming removed 6 bases at V and 2 bases at J, with 5 bases between. Per the germline V gene, CDR1 is MNHNY and CDR2 is SVGAGI (reference sequence).